A single sample gave rise to the 9 T cell receptor beta chains below, sequenced in a study of T-cell reconstitution after alpha-beta-depleted transplantation in children (TCRdb year 2016). This specimen's treatment or condition label, interpreted: allogeneic hematopoietic cell transplantation with graft depleted of TCRalphabeta T cells and CD19 B cells. Libraries were built with PCR. For sequencing, an Illumina HiSeq 2500 was employed. To normalize quantification of the TCRbeta repertoire, the TCR libraries were built with molecular barcoding that relied on unique molecular identifiers. TCRdb reprocessed the public reads (quality trimming at Q25 with fastp, clone calling with MiXCR) and kept in-frame beta chains. Each CDR3 protein appears once, grouped with its most common genes and DNA. The sample includes 670,000 or so distinct CDR3 sequences, with less than 15% observed a single time. The ten largest clones capture 0.79% of the sample.

The specimen was PBMCs, collected before TCRalphabeta/CD19-depleted stem cell transplant. All receptors come from a girl aged 2 to 10 with congenital amegakaryocytic thrombocytopenia, due to receive a stem cell transplant.

This clonotype has just a few counts. The CDR3 nucleotides read TGTGCCAGCAGCCTAGGGGTTCTGAACACCGGGGAGCTGTTTTTT. Translating gives CASSLGVLNTGELFF. The chain joins TRBV11-2 to TRBJ2-2; a possible D gene is TRBD1 (5 bases). CDR1 SGHAT and CDR2 FQNNGV come from the germline V gene. The V end lost 5 bases, the J end lost 1 base, and 11 bases lay between the germline ends. The CDR3 runs 15 residues.

This clonotype occurred many times. The chain uses TRBV20-1 and TRBJ2-7; D might be TRBD2 (6 bases). Per germline, CDR1 DFQATT and CDR2 SNEGSKA (reference sequence). The germline V and J ends were trimmed by 2 bases and 5 bases, with 13 bases remaining between them. This CDR3 contains 13 residues. CDR3 region: CSARQTAGNEQYF. CDR3 nucleotides: TGCAGTGCTAGACAGACCGCGGGGAACGAGCAGTACTTC.

This clonotype was recorded many times. The V call is TRBV29-1, the J call TRBJ1-1, with TRBD1 as a possible D gene (5 bases). The V end was cut by 8 bases, the J end by 6 bases, with 22 bases between. Germline V CDR1 and CDR2: SQVTM, ANQGSEA. The CDR3 is 14 amino acids. The CDR3 region has the DNA TGCAGCTACCTAAATACCATGGGGCATTCTGAAGCTTTCTTT. As protein: CSYLNTMGHSEAFF.

This clonotype occurred many times. The chain uses TRBV4-1 and TRBJ2-7; D is uncertain. Trimming cost V 2 bases and J 5 bases, with 16 bases left between them. The CDR3 sequence is 15 residues long. From germline, CDR1 is MGHRA and CDR2 YSYEKL. CDR3 sequence: CASSQLVVGEDEQYF. DNA of the CDR3: TGCGCCAGCAGCCAATTAGTAGTGGGCGAGGACGAGCAGTACTTC.

The V gene is TRBV5-6, the J gene TRBJ1-6, with D maybe TRBD1 (5 bases). Germline-derived CDR1 and CDR2 are SGHDT and YYEEEE. Trimming cost V 3 bases and J 10 bases, with 11 bases left between them. The CDR3 is 13 residues long. The CDR3 nucleotides are TGTGCCAGCAGCTCTGGGACTTCCTCACCCCTCCACTTT. It is translated as CASSSGTSSPLHF. Supplemented by reference TRBV5-6 and TRBJ1-6, the full variable domain reads DAGVTQSPTHLIKTRGQQVTLRCSPKSGHDTVSWYQQALGQGPQFIFQYYEEEERQRGNFPDRFSGHQFPNYSSELNVNALLLGDSALYLCASSSGTSSPLHFGNGTRLTVT.

The sample holds a few counts of this clonotype. This chain connects TRBV29-1 to TRBJ2-7; D is possibly TRBD2 (6 bases). Germline V gives CDR1 SQVTM, CDR2 ANQGSEA. CDR3 size: 15 residues. Trimming took 0 bases from V and 3 from J, leaving 15 bases between them. The CDR3 is CSVEDLEGPNYEQYF. The DNA of the CDR3 is TGCAGCGTTGAAGATTTGGAGGGACCCAACTACGAGCAGTACTTC.

As concerns this clonotype: The germline gene is not matched at one end of the junction; a read error may be the cause. The rearrangement links TRBV5-1 to TRBJ1-1; D uncertain. Germline values: CDR1 SGHRS, CDR2 YFSETQ. The CDR3 sequence is 14 residues long. The CDR3 region is CPSSYGDLDTEAFF. CDR3 coding DNA: TGCCCCAGCAGCTACGGAGACCTCGACACTGAAGCTTTCTTT.

CDR3 sequence (DNA): TGCAGTGCTCCGTATTTCACGACTCTAAAACCGGACAGAACTCAAGGGGCCAACGTCCTGACTTTC. Protein: CSAPYFTTLKPDRTQGANVLTF. The J gene is TRBJ2-6, the V gene TRBV20-1; a possible D gene is TRBD1 (6 bases). Germline assignment: CDR1 DFQATT and CDR2 SNEGSKA (reference sequence). The V and J ends lost 5 bases and 4 bases respectively, with 36 bases between them. The CDR3 extends over 22 amino acids.

This clonotype is a singleton in its sample. The chain links TRBV12-3 or TRBV12-4 to TRBJ1-2; 8 nucleotides match TRBD1. The CDR3 consists of 13 residues. The trim removed 6 bases at V and 7 bases at J, leaving 7 bases unmatched. Here the CDR3 reads CASSLMTGAGYTF. The DNA of the CDR3 is TGTGCCAGCAGCCTCATGACAGGGGCTGGCTACACCTTC.